A selection of T cell receptor beta chains follows, all from one sample in a study of early T cells in non-severe SARS-CoV-2 infection. TCRdb independently ran MiXCR on the 5' RACE reads; one entry per CDR3 protein. The sample records about 77,000 distinct CDR3 sequences, roughly an eighth being singletons. The material sequenced was whole blood, taken at baseline. The receptors were gathered from an adult who was a healthcare worker with PCR-confirmed SARS-CoV-2 infection or an uninfected control (not recorded which). The donor label of this sample is uncertain. Both conserved end residues are part of each CDR3. The D gene is left open where the match is weak. The size field is filled for only some rows; it gives once, few, many or a size class.

>.|.|TRBV7-2|TRBJ2-1
TGTGCCAGCAGCTTTAGTCCGGGGTATGAGCAGTTCTTC
CASSFSPGYEQFF
>.|.|TRBV5-6|TRBJ2-1
TGTGCCAGCAGCTTAGGGTCCGACCGACAACAGTTCTTC
CASSLGSDRQQFF
>.|.|TRBV20-1|TRBJ2-7
TGCAGTGCTAGCGACGCGCGCCTCGAGCAGTACTTC
CSASDARLEQYF
>.|few|TRBV12-3/TRBV12-4|TRBJ2-1
TGTGCCAGCAGTTTCGACATGGTTGGTGAGCAGTTCTTC
CASSFDMVGEQFF
>.|.|TRBV7-3|TRBJ2-5
TGTGCCAGCAGCAGGGACGGGGTGACCCAGTACTTC
CASSRDGVTQYF
>.|many|TRBV6-6|TRBJ1-2
TGTGCCAGCAGTTACTCGGATCAGTTAGAGTTCTATGGCTACACCTTC
CASSYSDQLEFYGYTF
>.|many|TRBV7-3|TRBJ1-2
TGTGCCAGCAGCAAGGGGCCGGTAAAGGGCTACACCTTC
CASSKGPVKGYTF
>.|.|TRBV27|TRBJ2-1
TGTGCCAGCAGTTTATCGTACCTCGGGCGGGGTGAGCAGTTCTTC
CASSLSYLGRGEQFF
>.|.|TRBV4-1|TRBJ1-1
TGCGCCAGCAGCCAAAGATTGGTAACGGGGGGTGAAGCTTTCTTT
CASSQRLVTGGEAFF
>TRBD2|many|TRBV29-1|TRBJ2-7
TGCAGCGTTGTATGGGTAGCGGGGGCCTGGAACGAGCAGTACTTC
CSVVWVAGAWNEQYF
>.|many|TRBV2|TRBJ2-1
TGTGCCAGCAGCTACGGACTTGAGCAGTTCTTC
CASSYGLEQFF
>.|many|TRBV2|TRBJ2-5
TGTGCCAGCAGGATGTACCAAGAGACCCAGTACTTC
CASRMYQETQYF
>.|.|TRBV4-1|TRBJ2-3
TGCGCCAGCAGCCAAGGGGCAGGGTTGGATACGCAGTATTTT
CASSQGAGLDTQYF
>TRBD1|many|TRBV6-6|TRBJ2-6
TGTGCCAGCAGTCCTTTTTTGGGACAGGGGGTCAACGTCCTGACTTTC
CASSPFLGQGVNVLTF
>.|many|TRBV5-1|TRBJ1-1
TGCGCCAGCAGCTTGAGGGGGTTCGTCGACACTGAAGCTTTCTTT
CASSLRGFVDTEAFF
>.|.|TRBV6-1|TRBJ1-3
TGTGCCAGCAGCTACGACGGAAACACCATATATTTT
CASSYDGNTIYF
>.|.|TRBV9|TRBJ2-7
TGTGCCAGCAGCCGGGACCTGGAAGCATCCTACGAGCAGTACTTC
CASSRDLEASYEQYF
>.|few|TRBV7-2|TRBJ2-5
TGTGCCAGCAGAAAAAATGGGGGGAGTCTGGAGACCCAGTACTTC
CASRKNGGSLETQYF
>.|few|TRBV3-1|TRBJ1-6
TGTGCCAGCAGCCAAGTATCTTCACCCCTCCACTTT
CASSQVSSPLHF
>.|many|TRBV10-3|TRBJ1-1
TGTGCCATCAGTGAGCCGGAGGGACCGAATCTGGGTGAAGCTTTCTTT
CAISEPEGPNLGEAFF
>.|many|TRBV19|TRBJ1-2
TGTGCCAGTAGTATACAGACTAATGCGGCCGGCTACACCTTC
CASSIQTNAAGYTF
>TRBD2|.|TRBV18|TRBJ2-7
TGTGCCAGCTCAACTAGCGGGACCCGATACTACGAGCAGTACTTC
CASSTSGTRYYEQYF
>TRBD2|few|TRBV7-3|TRBJ2-1
TGTGCCAGCAGCTTAACGAGCGGGGGAAACAATGAGCAGTTCTTC
CASSLTSGGNNEQFF
>.|.|TRBV18|TRBJ1-2
TGTGCCAGCTCACCAGATGGGCCTTATGGCTACACCTTC
CASSPDGPYGYTF
>TRBD2|many|TRBV20-1|TRBJ2-7
TGCAGTGCTAGAGCCCTAGCGGGGGGCTACGAGCAGTACTTC
CSARALAGGYEQYF
>.|.|TRBV12-3/TRBV12-4|TRBJ2-3
TGTGCCAGCAGTTTACCACCCACCGGTACGCAGTATTTT
CASSLPPTGTQYF
>TRBD1|.|TRBV20-1|TRBJ2-1
TGCAGTGCTAGAGAGACAGGGGCCTACAATGAGCAGTTCTTC
CSARETGAYNEQFF
>.|few|TRBV12-3/TRBV12-4|TRBJ1-5
TGTGCCAGCAGCGATAATAAGGTCAATCAGCCCCAGCATTTT
CASSDNKVNQPQHF
>TRBD1|.|TRBV5-1|TRBJ2-7
TGCGCCAGCAGCTTGGTTGGTTCAGGGACAGGTACCGAGCAGTACTTC
CASSLVGSGTGTEQYF
>TRBD2|.|TRBV7-3|TRBJ2-2
TGTGCCGGCAGCCCGGGACTAGCGGGATCCCCGATTGCGAGGACCGGGGAGCTGTTTTTT
CAGSPGLAGSPIARTGELFF
>.|.|TRBV2|TRBJ1-5
TGTGCCAGCAGTGAATGGGCAGGGAGCAATCAGCCCCAGCATTTT
CASSEWAGSNQPQHF
>.|few|TRBV5-1|TRBJ1-2
TGCGCCAGCAGCTTGGAGCGGTGGGAGGGCTACACCTTC
CASSLERWEGYTF
>TRBD2|.|TRBV19|TRBJ2-1
TGTGCCAGTAGTCCCAGTAGCGGGGGCCACTACAATGAGCAGTTCTTC
CASSPSSGGHYNEQFF
>.|.|TRBV20-1|TRBJ2-7
TGCAGTGCTACCTCATATCGGGGCCACTCCTACGAGCAGTACTTC
CSATSYRGHSYEQYF
>.|.|TRBV29-1|TRBJ1-2
TGCAGCGTTTCGAGGGGGGGCGTTAAGTATGGCTACACCTTC
CSVSRGGVKYGYTF
>.|many|TRBV4-2|TRBJ2-5
TGTGCCAGCAGCCAAGGACCTTCCCGGGAGACCCAGTACTTC
CASSQGPSRETQYF
>.|few|TRBV7-9|TRBJ1-2
TGTGCCAGCACCTTGGACGGATTATATGGCTACACCTTC
CASTLDGLYGYTF
>.|few|TRBV12-3/TRBV12-4|TRBJ1-2
TGTGCCAGCAGTTTAGCCGGGACTCGCGGCTATGGCTACACCTTC
CASSLAGTRGYGYTF
>.|.|TRBV18|TRBJ2-1
TGTGCCAGCTCACCACGGTCTAGTCGGAATGAGCAGTTCTTC
CASSPRSSRNEQFF
>TRBD2|.|TRBV12-3/TRBV12-4|TRBJ2-3
TGTGCCAGCAGCCAACAGGGACTAGCGGGGAAAGATACGCAGTATTTT
CASSQQGLAGKDTQYF
>.|few|TRBV11-1|TRBJ1-1
TGTGCCAGCAGCCCATGGGCAGGGTCTGAGAACACTGAAGCTTTCTTT
CASSPWAGSENTEAFF
>.|many|TRBV7-3|TRBJ1-2
TGTGCCAGCAGCCCCACGGGGATTTCCGATGGCTACACCTTC
CASSPTGISDGYTF
>.|many|TRBV7-6|TRBJ2-5
TGTGCCAGCGCCGTCCGGGAAGGCGTCCGGGAGACCCAGTACTTC
CASAVREGVRETQYF
>.|few|TRBV5-8|TRBJ2-1
TGTGCCAGCAGCTTGGAGTTGGCTGAGCAGTTCTTC
CASSLELAEQFF
>TRBD2|.|TRBV5-1|TRBJ2-7
TGCGCCAGCAGCTTAGCGGGAGCGCACGAGCAGTACTTC
CASSLAGAHEQYF
>.|few|TRBV7-2|TRBJ1-2
TGTGCCAGCAGCTTTGACGCTAACAACCTTTTGCCGTATGGCTACACCTTC
CASSFDANNLLPYGYTF
>TRBD1|many|TRBV11-2|TRBJ2-2
TGTGCCAGCAGCTCTTACAGGGGGCCGAACACCGGGGAGCTGTTTTTT
CASSSYRGPNTGELFF